Below, 19 T cell receptor beta chains from the same sample are listed, as sequenced in a study of Ad26.COV2.S vaccination and SARS-CoV-2 variants. Sample treatment: 15 to 20 received Ad26.COV2.S at low or high dose, single or two shots; 5 received placebo; per-sample allocation not given. Sampling took place 63 days after the first vaccine or placebo injection. Measured with immunoSEQ multiplex PCR; TCRdb has only the in-frame clones, and not every one. Of about 400,000 clones listed, under 90% were seen once; the top ten hold approximately 7.8%. This material consisted of peripheral blood, taken in a trial of Ad26.COV2.S vaccine versus placebo. The receptors stem from a person between 18 and 60 years old who received the Ad26.COV2.S COVID-19 vaccine or a placebo.

This clone showed up just a few times. The V gene is TRBV7-2, the J gene TRBJ1-5, with 8 bases matching TRBD1. J gave up 5 bases and V 4 bases, and 4 bases lay outside the gene matches. The CDR3 contains 14 residues. CDR1 is SGHTA and CDR2 is FQGNSA in the germline V gene. The CDR3 nucleotides read TGTGCCAGCAGCTCTACAGGGGGTGATCAGCCCCAGCATTTT. As protein: CASSSTGGDQPQHF.

This chain connects TRBV5-1 to TRBJ1-5; possible D gene TRBD1, 6 bases. Trimming stripped 0 bases from V and 6 bases from J, with 10 bases between. CDR3 length: 14 amino acids. In germline, CDR1 is SGHRS, CDR2 YFSETQ. The CDR3 bases are TGCGCCAGCAGCTTGGTTCAGGGGAGTCAGCCCCAGCATTTT. It specifies CASSLVQGSQPQHF.

The chain couples TRBV28 to TRBJ1-2; tentatively, D is TRBD1 (5 bases). Germline values: CDR1 MDHEN, CDR2 SYDVKM. CDR3 length: 16 amino acids. V lost 1 base, J lost 3 bases, and 15 bases lay in between. The CDR3 protein is CASSLYLAGEDYGYTF. CDR3 DNA: TGTGCCAGCAGTTTATACCTGGCGGGGGAGGACTATGGCTACACCTTC.

This chain connects TRBV9 to TRBJ2-1; 7 bases are shared with TRBD2. Germline assignment: CDR1 SGDLS and CDR2 YYNGEE. The junction had 6 bases not matched to a gene; V was cut back by 0 bases and J by 3 bases. The CDR3 spans 16 residues. The CDR3 nucleotides are TGTGCCAGCAGCGTAGCTAGCGGAACGGGCTACAATGAGCAGTTCTTC. It is translated as CASSVASGTGYNEQFF.

This chain uses TRBV18 with TRBJ1-6, with D unresolved. Trimming stripped 2 bases from V and 5 bases from J, with 7 bases between. The germline V gene encodes CDR1 KGHSH and CDR2 LQKENI. The CDR3 consists of 14 residues. CDR3 in amino acids: CASSPGKDNSPLHF. In nucleotides, the CDR3 is TGTGCCAGCTCACCAGGGAAGGATAATTCACCCCTCCACTTT.

This chain connects TRBV4-1 to TRBJ1-1; D uncertain. Germline CDR1 and CDR2: MGHRA and YSYEKL. The CDR3 spans 16 residues. The V gene lost 1 base and the J gene lost 1 base, with 13 bases spanning the gap. CDR3 nucleotide sequence: TGCGCCAGCAGCCAAGCCCACGGACGGCAGAACACTGAAGCTTTCTTT. Protein product: CASSQAHGRQNTEAFF.

This clone was seen only once. The rearrangement joins TRBV7-3 to TRBJ2-3, with 8 bases lining up with TRBD1. V lost 5 bases to trimming and J lost 4 bases; unmatched junction nucleotides: 11. Germline V gives CDR1 SGHTA, CDR2 FQGTGA. This CDR3 spans 16 amino acids. CDR3 amino acids: CASSPLAGGLADTQYF. In nucleotides, the CDR3 is TGTGCCAGCAGCCCCCTGGCAGGGGGCCTGGCAGATACGCAGTATTTT.

The chain uses TRBV7-3 and TRBJ1-1; TRBD1 matches 7 bases. Germline CDR1 SGHTA, CDR2 FQGTGA. Unmatched junction bases numbered 7, after V lost 4 bases and J lost 8 bases. The CDR3 length is 13 residues. The CDR3 region is CASSSLRDSEAFF. The CDR3 DNA reads TGTGCCAGCAGCTCTCTACGGGACAGCGAAGCTTTCTTT.

V gene TRBV27 combines with J gene TRBJ2-7, with TRBD2 matching over 8 bases. In germline, CDR1 is MNHEY, CDR2 SMNVEV (reference sequence). V lost 5 bases to trimming and J lost 2 bases; unmatched junction nucleotides: 2. CDR3 length: 13 amino acids. This chain's CDR3 is CASSRAGAYEQYF. Written as DNA, the CDR3 is TGTGCCAGCAGTCGAGCGGGGGCCTACGAGCAGTACTTC.

V and J are TRBV10-3 and TRBJ2-3; 7 bases fit TRBD2. Unmatched junction bases numbered 6, after V lost 7 bases and J lost 8 bases. Germline V gives CDR1 ENHRY, CDR2 SYGVKD. CDR3 length: 12 residues. This chain's CDR3 is CAITSGGGTQYF. As DNA, the CDR3 is TGTGCCATCACCTCGGGCGGGGGTACGCAGTATTTT.

The CDR3 reads CASSERDRLYGYTF. In DNA form, the CDR3 reads TGTGCCAGCAGTGAAAGGGACAGGCTATATGGCTACACCTTC. The rearrangement uses TRBV6-1 and TRBJ1-2; 8 bases agree with TRBD1. J was trimmed by 5 bases and V by 2 bases; bases with no gene match: 4. Germline-derived CDR1 and CDR2 are MNHNS and SASEGT. CDR3 length: 14 residues.

The V gene is TRBV7-2, the J gene TRBJ1-2; D gene uncertain. Trimming took off 5 bases at V and 4 bases at J, with 14 bases between the two ends. Germline CDR1 reads SGHTA; CDR2 reads FQGNSA. The CDR3 loop spans 14 amino acids. DNA for the CDR3: TGTGCCAGCAGCCCGGACGGTGGCGCCTATGGCTACACCTTC. Translating gives CASSPDGGAYGYTF.

This rearrangement joins TRBV7-6 to TRBJ1-2, with 7 bases that match TRBD1. The CDR3 extends over 15 amino acids. V shed 5 bases, J shed 2 bases, and the junction held 8 bases outside the gene matches. CDR1 is SGHVS, CDR2 FNYEAQ, per germline. Here the CDR3 reads CASSNPLTGNYGYTF. CDR3 DNA sequence: TGTGCCAGCAGCAACCCGCTGACAGGGAACTATGGCTACACCTTC.

This rearrangement joins TRBV3-1 (or the pseudogene TRBV3-2) to TRBJ1-2; TRBD1 agrees at 7 bases. The length of the CDR3 is 14 residues. Trimming cost V 4 bases and J 4 bases; bases outside gene matches: 6. CDR1 is LGHDT and CDR2 is YNNKEL in the germline V gene (reference sequence). CDR3 residues: CASSRGTVLYGYTF. The CDR3 DNA follows: TGTGCCAGCAGCCGCGGGACAGTGCTCTATGGCTACACCTTC.

The chain joins TRBV6-6 to TRBJ1-6; TRBD1 matches 7 bases. The CDR3 loop spans 18 amino acids. Germline CDR1 reads MNHNY; CDR2 reads SVGAGI (reference sequence). The ends lost 6 bases at V and 0 bases at J; junction bases unmatched: 11. CDR3 sequence: CASSRGQVEASYNSPLHF. The CDR3 DNA sequence: TGTGCCAGCAGCCGAGGACAGGTAGAGGCCTCCTATAATTCACCCCTCCACTTT.

This clone appeared a few times. The chain employs TRBV6-5 and TRBJ2-7, with no clear D. The ends were cut back, 2 bases at V and 3 bases at J, with 11 bases in the middle. Germline CDR1 reads MNHEY; CDR2 reads SVGAGI. This CDR3 comprises 14 residues. The CDR3 here is CASSYREEHYEQYF. The CDR3 DNA reads TGTGCCAGCAGTTACAGGGAAGAGCACTACGAGCAGTACTTC.

Of note for this clone: The same CDR3 is also encoded by other DNA sequences in this sample. The gene calls are TRBV19 and TRBJ1-3; D is uncertain. The CDR3 sequence is 14 residues long. Germline CDR1 and CDR2: LNHDA and SQIVND (reference sequence). V was cut by 4 bases and J by 0 bases, with 7 bases left in between. The CDR3 sequence: CASSRTDSGNTIYF. DNA for the CDR3: TGTGCCAGTAGTAGGACGGACTCTGGAAACACCATATATTTT.

The rearrangement uses TRBV4-1 and TRBJ2-2, with D maybe TRBD2 (6 bases). The CDR3 runs to 17 residues. The V end lost 0 bases, the J end lost 7 bases, and 18 bases lay between the germline ends. Per the germline V gene, CDR1 is MGHRA and CDR2 is YSYEKL. The CDR3 protein is CASSQEEGRGFSGELFF. In DNA form, the CDR3 reads TGCGCCAGCAGCCAAGAGGAGGGGCGGGGTTTCAGCGGGGAGCTGTTTTTT.

The chain joins TRBV27 to TRBJ2-2; 15 bases align to TRBD2. Germline CDR1 and CDR2: MNHEY and SMNVEV (reference sequence). The CDR3 has 17 amino acids. The J segment lost 4 bases and the V segment lost 4 bases, leaving 4 bases of the junction unmatched. DNA for the CDR3: TGTGCCAGCAGTTCCCCGGGACTAGCGGGGGGCACCGGGGAGCTGTTTTTT. This translates into CASSSPGLAGGTGELFF.